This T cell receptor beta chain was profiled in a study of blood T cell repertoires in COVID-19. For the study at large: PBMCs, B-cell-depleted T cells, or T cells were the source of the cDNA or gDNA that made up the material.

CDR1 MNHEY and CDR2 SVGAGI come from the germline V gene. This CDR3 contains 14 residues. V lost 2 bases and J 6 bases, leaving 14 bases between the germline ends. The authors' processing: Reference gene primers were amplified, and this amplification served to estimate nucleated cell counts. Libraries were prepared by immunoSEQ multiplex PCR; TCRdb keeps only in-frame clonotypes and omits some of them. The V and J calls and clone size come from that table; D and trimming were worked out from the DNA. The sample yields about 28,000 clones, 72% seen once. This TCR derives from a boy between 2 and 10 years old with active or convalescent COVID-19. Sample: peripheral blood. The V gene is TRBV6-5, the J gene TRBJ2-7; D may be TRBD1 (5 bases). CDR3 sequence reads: CASSYPLGACEQYF. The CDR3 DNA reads TGTGCCAGCAGTTACCCCCTAGGGGCCTGCGAGCAGTACTTC.